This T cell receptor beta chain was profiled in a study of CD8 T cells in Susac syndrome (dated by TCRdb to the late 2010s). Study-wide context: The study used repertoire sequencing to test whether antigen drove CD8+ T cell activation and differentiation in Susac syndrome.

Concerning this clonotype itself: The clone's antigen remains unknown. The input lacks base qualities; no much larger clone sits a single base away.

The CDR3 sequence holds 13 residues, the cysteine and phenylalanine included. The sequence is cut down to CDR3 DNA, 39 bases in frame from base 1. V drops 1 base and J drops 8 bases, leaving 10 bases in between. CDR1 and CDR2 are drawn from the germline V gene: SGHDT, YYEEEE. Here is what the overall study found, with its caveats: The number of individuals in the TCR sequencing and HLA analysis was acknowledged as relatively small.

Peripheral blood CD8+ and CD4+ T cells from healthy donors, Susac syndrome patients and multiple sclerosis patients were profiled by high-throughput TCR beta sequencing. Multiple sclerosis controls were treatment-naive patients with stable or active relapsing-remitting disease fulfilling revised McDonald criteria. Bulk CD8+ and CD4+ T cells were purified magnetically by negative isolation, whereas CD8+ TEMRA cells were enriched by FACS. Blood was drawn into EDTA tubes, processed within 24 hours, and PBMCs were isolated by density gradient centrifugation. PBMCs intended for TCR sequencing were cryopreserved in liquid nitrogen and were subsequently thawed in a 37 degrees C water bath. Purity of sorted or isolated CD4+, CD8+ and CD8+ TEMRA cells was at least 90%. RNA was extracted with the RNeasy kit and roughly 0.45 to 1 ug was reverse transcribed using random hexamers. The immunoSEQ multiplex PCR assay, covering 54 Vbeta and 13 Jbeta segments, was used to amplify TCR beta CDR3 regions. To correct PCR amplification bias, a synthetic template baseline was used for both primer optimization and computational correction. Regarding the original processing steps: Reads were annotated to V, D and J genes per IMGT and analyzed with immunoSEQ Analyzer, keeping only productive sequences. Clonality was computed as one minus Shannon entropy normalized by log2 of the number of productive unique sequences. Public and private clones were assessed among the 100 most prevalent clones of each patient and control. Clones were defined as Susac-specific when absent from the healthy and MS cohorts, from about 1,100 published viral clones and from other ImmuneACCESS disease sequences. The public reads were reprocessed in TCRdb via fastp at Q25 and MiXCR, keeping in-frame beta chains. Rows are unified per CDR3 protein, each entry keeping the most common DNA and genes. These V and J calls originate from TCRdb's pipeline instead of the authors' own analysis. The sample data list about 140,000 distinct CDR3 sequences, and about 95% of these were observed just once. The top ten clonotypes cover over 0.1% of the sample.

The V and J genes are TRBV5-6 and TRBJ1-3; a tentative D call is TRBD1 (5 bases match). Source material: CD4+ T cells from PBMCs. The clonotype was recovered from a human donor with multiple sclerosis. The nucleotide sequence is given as TGTGCCAGCAGCTTGCCAGGGTGGGACACCATATATTTT. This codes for CASSLPGWDTIYF.